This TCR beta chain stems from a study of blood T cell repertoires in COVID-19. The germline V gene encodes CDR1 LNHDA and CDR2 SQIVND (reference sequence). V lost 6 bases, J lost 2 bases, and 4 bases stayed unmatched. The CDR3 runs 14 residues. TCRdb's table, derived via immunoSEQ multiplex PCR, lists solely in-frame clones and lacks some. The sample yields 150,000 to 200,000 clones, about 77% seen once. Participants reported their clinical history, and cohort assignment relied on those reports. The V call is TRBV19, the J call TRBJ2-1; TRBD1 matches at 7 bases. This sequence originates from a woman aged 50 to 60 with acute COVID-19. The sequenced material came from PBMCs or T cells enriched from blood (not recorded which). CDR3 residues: CASRPGQTYNEQFF. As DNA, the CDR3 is TGTGCCAGTAGGCCGGGACAGACCTACAATGAGCAGTTCTTC.